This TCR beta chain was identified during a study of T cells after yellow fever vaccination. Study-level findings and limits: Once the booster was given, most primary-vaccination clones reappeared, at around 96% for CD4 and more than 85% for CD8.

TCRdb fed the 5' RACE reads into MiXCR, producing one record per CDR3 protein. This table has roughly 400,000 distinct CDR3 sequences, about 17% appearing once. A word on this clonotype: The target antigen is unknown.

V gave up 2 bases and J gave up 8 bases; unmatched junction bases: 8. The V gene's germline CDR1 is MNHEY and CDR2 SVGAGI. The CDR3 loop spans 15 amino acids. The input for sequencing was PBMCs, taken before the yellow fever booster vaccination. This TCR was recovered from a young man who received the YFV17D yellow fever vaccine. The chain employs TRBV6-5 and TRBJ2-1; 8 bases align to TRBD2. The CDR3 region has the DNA TGTGCCAGCAGTTACCGGGGGGGGGCCAGCTATGAGCAGTTCTTC. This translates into CASSYRGGASYEQFF.